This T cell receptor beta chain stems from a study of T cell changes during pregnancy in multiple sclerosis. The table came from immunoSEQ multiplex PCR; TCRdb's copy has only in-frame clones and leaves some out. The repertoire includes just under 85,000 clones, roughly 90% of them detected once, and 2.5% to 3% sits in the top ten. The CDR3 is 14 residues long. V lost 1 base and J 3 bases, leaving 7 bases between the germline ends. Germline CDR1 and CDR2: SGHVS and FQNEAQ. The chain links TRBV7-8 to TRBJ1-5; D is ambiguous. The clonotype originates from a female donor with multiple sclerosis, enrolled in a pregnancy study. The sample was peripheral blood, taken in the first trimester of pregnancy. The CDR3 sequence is CASSLEQFNQPQHF. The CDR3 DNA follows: TGTGCCAGCAGCTTAGAACAGTTCAATCAGCCCCAGCATTTT.